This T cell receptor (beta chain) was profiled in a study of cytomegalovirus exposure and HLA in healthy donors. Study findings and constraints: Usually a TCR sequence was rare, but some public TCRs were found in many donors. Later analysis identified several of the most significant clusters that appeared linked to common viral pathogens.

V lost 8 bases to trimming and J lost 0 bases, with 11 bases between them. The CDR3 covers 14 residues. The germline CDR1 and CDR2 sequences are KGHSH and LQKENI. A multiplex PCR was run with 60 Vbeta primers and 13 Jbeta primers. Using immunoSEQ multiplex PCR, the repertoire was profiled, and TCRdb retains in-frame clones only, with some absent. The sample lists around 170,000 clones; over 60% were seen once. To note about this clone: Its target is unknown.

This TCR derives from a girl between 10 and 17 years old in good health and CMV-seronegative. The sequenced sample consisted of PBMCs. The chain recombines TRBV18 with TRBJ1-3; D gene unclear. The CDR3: CASNEQTSGNTIYF. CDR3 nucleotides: TGTGCCAGCAACGAACAGACCTCTGGAAACACCATATATTTT. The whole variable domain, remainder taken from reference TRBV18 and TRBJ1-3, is NAGVMQNPRHLVRRRGQEARLRCSPMKGHSHVYWYRQLPEEGLKFMVYLQKENIIDESGMPKERFSAEFPKEGPSILRIQQVVRGDSAAYFCASNEQTSGNTIYFGEGSWLTVV.